The next 16 T cell receptor beta chains were all read from a single sample in a study of long-term antiretroviral therapy in people with HIV. Run at survey level, the immunoSEQ assay was version v3.0. Using immunoSEQ multiplex PCR, the repertoire was profiled, and TCRdb retains in-frame clones only, with some absent. Among some 22,000 clones, 88% were seen once, and the ten largest hold roughly 3.6%. This sample comprised unsorted PBMCs, obtained 2.3 years after starting antiretroviral therapy. The source is a man aged 55-75 years with HIV.

The rearrangement links TRBV2 to TRBJ1-4, with TRBD1 as a possible D gene (5 bases). CDR3 size: 14 residues. Germline V gives CDR1 SNHLY, CDR2 FYNNEI. The germline V and J ends were trimmed by 0 bases and 5 bases, with 7 bases remaining between them. This chain's CDR3 is CASSEAAGNEKLFF. CDR3 bases: TGTGCCAGCAGTGAAGCAGCAGGGAATGAAAAACTGTTTTTT.

V and J are TRBV2 and TRBJ1-6; D remains ambiguous. The CDR3 runs 15 residues. CDR1 is SNHLY, CDR2 FYNNEI, per germline. V was clipped by 2 bases and J by 7 bases, with 12 bases between them. The CDR3 protein is CASSEYGQRNSPLHF. The CDR3 bases are TGTGCCAGCAGTGAATACGGGCAGAGAAATTCACCCCTCCACTTT. Variable domain in full (rest from reference TRBV2 and TRBJ1-6): EPEVTQTPSHQVTQMGQEVILRCVPISNHLYFYWYRQILGQKVEFLVSFYNNEISEKSEIFDDQFSVERPDGSNFTLKIRSTKLEDSAMYFCASSEYGQRNSPLHFGNGTRLTVT.

This chain connects TRBV2 to TRBJ2-3; weak D call: TRBD1 (6 bases). This CDR3 has 16 residues. Between the trimmed V and J ends, which lost 3 bases and 1 base, there was a span of 14 bases. CDR1 and CDR2 (germline): SNHLY, FYNNEI. The CDR3, as DNA: TGTGCCAGCAGTGATCCCAGGGGTGGAGGCACAGATACGCAGTATTTT. It codes for CASSDPRGGGTDTQYF.

The rearrangement joins TRBV5-4 to TRBJ1-1; D is uncertain. Germline V lookup: CDR1 SGHNT, CDR2 YYREEE (reference sequence). The length of the CDR3 is 16 residues. The germline V and J ends were trimmed by 4 bases and 0 bases, with 16 bases remaining between them. CDR3 sequence reads: CASSQGPTYVNTEAFF. CDR3 bases: TGTGCCAGCAGCCAAGGGCCTACCTACGTGAACACTGAAGCTTTCTTT.

This chain joins TRBV27 and TRBJ2-7; 7 nucleotides match TRBD1. Unmatched junction bases numbered 8, after V lost 3 bases and J lost 6 bases. CDR1 MNHEY and CDR2 SMNVEV come from the germline V gene (reference sequence). The CDR3 contains 14 residues. CDR3 sequence reads: CASSFGQVAVEQYF. DNA of the CDR3: TGTGCCAGCAGTTTCGGACAGGTGGCCGTCGAGCAGTACTTC.

The chain couples TRBV4-1 to TRBJ1-5, with D uncertain. The V gene's germline CDR1 is MGHRA and CDR2 YSYEKL. The CDR3 is made up of 17 amino acids. The ends were cut back, 0 bases at V and 0 bases at J, with 12 bases in the middle. The CDR3 DNA reads as TGCGCCAGCAGCCAAGAATGGGTCCGGCATAGCAATCAGCCCCAGCATTTT. Its translation: CASSQEWVRHSNQPQHF.

V usage is TRBV11-1 and J usage is TRBJ2-3; no reliable D call. Germline CDR1 SGHAT, CDR2 FQDESV (reference sequence). This CDR3 has 13 amino acids. V was clipped by 5 bases and J by 4 bases, with 10 bases between them. The CDR3 bases are TGTGCCAGCAGCCCCGGGCTGGCAGATACGCAGTATTTT. Protein sequence: CASSPGLADTQYF.

This clone has just one count. The chain combines TRBV5-1 with TRBJ2-3, with D unclear. The V gene lost 4 bases and the J gene lost 6 bases, with 9 bases spanning the gap. This CDR3 comprises 12 residues. Germline V gives CDR1 SGHRS, CDR2 YFSETQ. CDR3 in amino acids: CASSLVGDTQYF. In DNA, the CDR3 is TGCGCCAGCAGCCTGGTCGGGGATACGCAGTATTTT.

The CDR3 protein is CAWSVEEGNTIYF. CDR3 DNA sequence: TGTGCCTGGAGTGTAGAAGAGGGAAACACCATATATTTT. The chain is built from TRBV30 and TRBJ1-3, with D hard to call. Germline V gives CDR1 GTSNPN, CDR2 SVGIG (reference sequence). The V gene lost 0 bases and the J gene lost 4 bases, with 7 bases spanning the gap. The CDR3 is made up of 13 amino acids.

The chain combines TRBV2 with TRBJ2-5; TRBD2 aligns across 13 bases. The CDR3 runs to 15 residues. Germline lookup yields CDR1 SNHLY and CDR2 FYNNEI. Trimming took 5 bases from V and 5 from J; bases not matched to a gene: 5. The CDR3 bases are TGTGCCAGCAGTCTCGGACTAGCGGGAGTGGAGACCCAGTACTTC. This encodes CASSLGLAGVETQYF. Variable domain in full (rest from reference TRBV2 and TRBJ2-5): EPEVTQTPSHQVTQMGQEVILRCVPISNHLYFYWYRQILGQKVEFLVSFYNNEISEKSEIFDDQFSVERPDGSNFTLKIRSTKLEDSAMYFCASSLGLAGVETQYFGPGTRLLVL.

This clone was seen only a few times. The chain combines TRBV2 with TRBJ1-5; 9 bases map to TRBD1. The CDR3 covers 13 residues. V lost 5 bases and J lost 6; bases outside the gene matches: 2. Germline lookup yields CDR1 SNHLY and CDR2 FYNNEI. The CDR3 sequence is CASSTGGRQPQHF. CDR3 sequence (DNA): TGTGCCAGCAGTACAGGGGGCCGTCAGCCCCAGCATTTT.

This clone has just a few counts. The chain employs TRBV4-3 and TRBJ2-1; tentatively, D is TRBD2 (7 bases). Germline values: CDR1 LGHNA, CDR2 YSLEER. V lost 0 bases and J 1 base, leaving 13 bases between the germline ends. The CDR3 loop spans 17 amino acids. CDR3 sequence: CASSQEGGASSYNEQFF. The CDR3 bases are TGCGCCAGCAGCCAAGAAGGGGGGGCGTCGTCCTACAATGAGCAGTTCTTC.

The chain carries TRBV7-9 and TRBJ2-5; perhaps TRBD2 as D (5 bases). Trimming removed 4 bases from V and 2 bases from J, with 11 bases in between. Per germline, CDR1 SEHNR and CDR2 FQNEAQ (reference sequence). This CDR3 has 14 amino acids. CDR3: CASSSRWRQETQYF. As DNA, the CDR3 is TGTGCCAGCAGCTCTCGTTGGAGGCAAGAGACCCAGTACTTC.

The chain couples TRBV5-1 to TRBJ1-1; 10 positions agree with TRBD1. The CDR3 is 13 residues long. The J segment lost 0 bases and the V segment lost 7 bases, leaving 0 bases of the junction unmatched. The V gene's germline CDR1 is SGHRS and CDR2 YFSETQ. The CDR3 bases are TGCGCCAGCGGGACAGGGGTGAACACTGAAGCTTTCTTT. It specifies CASGTGVNTEAFF.

This clone showed up just once. The chain recombines TRBV9 with TRBJ2-1, with 13 bases identical to TRBD2. The CDR3 loop spans 18 amino acids. With 1 base clipped from V and 3 bases from J, the junction kept 7 bases outside the gene matches. Germline V gene lookup returns CDR1 SGDLS and CDR2 YYNGEE. The CDR3 nucleotides are TGTGCCAGCAGCGTAACCGGGACTAGCGGGGTCGGCTACAATGAGCAGTTCTTC. This translates into CASSVTGTSGVGYNEQFF.

The chain carries TRBV28 and TRBJ1-5; no firm D call. Germline V gene lookup returns CDR1 MDHEN and CDR2 SYDVKM. The CDR3 sequence is 14 residues long. The V gene lost 8 bases and the J gene lost 0 bases, with 11 bases spanning the gap. CDR3 loop: CASSNRYSNQPQHF. CDR3 nucleotide sequence: TGTGCCAGCTCAAACCGGTATAGCAATCAGCCCCAGCATTTT.